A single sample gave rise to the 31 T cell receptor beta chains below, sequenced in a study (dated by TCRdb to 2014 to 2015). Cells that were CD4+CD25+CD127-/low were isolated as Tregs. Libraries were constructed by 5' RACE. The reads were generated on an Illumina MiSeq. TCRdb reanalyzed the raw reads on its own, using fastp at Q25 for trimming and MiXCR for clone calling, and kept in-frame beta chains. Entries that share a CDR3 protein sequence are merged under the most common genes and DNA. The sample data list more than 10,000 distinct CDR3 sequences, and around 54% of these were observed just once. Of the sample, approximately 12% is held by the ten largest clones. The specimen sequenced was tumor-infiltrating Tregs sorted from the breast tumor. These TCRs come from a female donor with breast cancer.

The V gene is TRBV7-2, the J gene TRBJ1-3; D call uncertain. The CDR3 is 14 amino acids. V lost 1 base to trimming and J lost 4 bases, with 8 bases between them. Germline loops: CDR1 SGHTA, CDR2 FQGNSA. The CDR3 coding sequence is TGTGCCAGCAGCTTAGACGCGGCGGGAAACACCATATATTTT. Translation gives CASSLDAAGNTIYF.

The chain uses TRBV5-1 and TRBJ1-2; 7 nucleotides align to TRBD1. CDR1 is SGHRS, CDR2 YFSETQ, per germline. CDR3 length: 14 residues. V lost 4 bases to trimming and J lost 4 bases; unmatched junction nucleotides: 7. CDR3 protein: CASSVFRDSYGYTF. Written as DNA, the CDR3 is TGCGCCAGCAGCGTATTCCGGGACAGCTATGGCTACACCTTC.

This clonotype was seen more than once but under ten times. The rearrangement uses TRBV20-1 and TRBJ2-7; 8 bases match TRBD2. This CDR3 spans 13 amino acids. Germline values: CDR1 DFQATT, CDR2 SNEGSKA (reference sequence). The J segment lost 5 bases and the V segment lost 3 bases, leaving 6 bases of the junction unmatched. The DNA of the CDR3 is TGCAGTGCTAGTCCGCGGGAGGTCCACGAGCAGTACTTC. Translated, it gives CSASPREVHEQYF.

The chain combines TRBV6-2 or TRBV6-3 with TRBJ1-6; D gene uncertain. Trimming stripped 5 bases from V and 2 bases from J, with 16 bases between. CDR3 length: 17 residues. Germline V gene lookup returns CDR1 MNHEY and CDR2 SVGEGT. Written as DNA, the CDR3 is TGTGCCAGCAGTGAATGGGCGAAGAGCGCCTATAATTCACCCCTCCACTTT. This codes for CASSEWAKSAYNSPLHF.

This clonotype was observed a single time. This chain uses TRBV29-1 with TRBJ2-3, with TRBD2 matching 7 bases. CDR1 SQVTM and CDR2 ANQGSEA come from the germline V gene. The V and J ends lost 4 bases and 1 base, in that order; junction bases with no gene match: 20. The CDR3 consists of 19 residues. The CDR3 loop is CSVGDARESGVLGTDTQYF. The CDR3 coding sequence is TGCAGCGTTGGGGACGCGCGGGAGTCCGGAGTTTTGGGCACAGATACGCAGTATTTT.

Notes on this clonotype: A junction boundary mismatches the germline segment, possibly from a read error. In DNA, the CDR3 is TGCACCAGCAGCCAGGAAGTGGGGGCTAGCGGGAGGGATGAGCAGTTCTTC. Its translation is CTSSQEVGASGRDEQFF. The V and J genes are TRBV4-1 and TRBJ2-1; TRBD2 aligns across 12 bases. This CDR3 comprises 17 residues. Germline V gene data show CDR1 as MGHRA and CDR2 as YSYEKL.

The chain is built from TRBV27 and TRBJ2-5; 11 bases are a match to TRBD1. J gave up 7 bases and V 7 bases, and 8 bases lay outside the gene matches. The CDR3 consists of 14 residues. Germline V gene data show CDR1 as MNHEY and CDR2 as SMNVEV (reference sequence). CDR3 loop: CASKRGQGEGTQYF. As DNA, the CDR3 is TGTGCCAGCAAACGGGGACAGGGGGAGGGGACCCAGTACTTC.

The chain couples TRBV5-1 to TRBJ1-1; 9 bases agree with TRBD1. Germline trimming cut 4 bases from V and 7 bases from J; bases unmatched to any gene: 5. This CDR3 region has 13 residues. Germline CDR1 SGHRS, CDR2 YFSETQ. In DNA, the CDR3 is TGCGCCAGCAGCGGACAGGGGTATGGTGAAGCTTTCTTT. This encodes CASSGQGYGEAFF. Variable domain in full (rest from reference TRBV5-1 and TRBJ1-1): KAGVTQTPRYLIKTRGQQVTLSCSPISGHRSVSWYQQTPGQGLQFLFEYFSETQRNKGNFPGRFSGRQFSNSRSEMNVSTLELGDSALYLCASSGQGYGEAFFGQGTRLTVV.

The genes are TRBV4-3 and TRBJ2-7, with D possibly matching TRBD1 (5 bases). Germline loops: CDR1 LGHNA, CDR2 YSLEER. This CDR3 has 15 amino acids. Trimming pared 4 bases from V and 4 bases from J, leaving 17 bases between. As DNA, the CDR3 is TGCGCCAGCAGCCCCCAAAAAGGGGCGGCATACGAGCAGTACGTC. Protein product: CASSPQKGAAYEQYV.

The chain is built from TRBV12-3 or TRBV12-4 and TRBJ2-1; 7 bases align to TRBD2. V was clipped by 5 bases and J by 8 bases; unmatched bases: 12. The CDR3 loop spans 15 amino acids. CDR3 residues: CASSPLGGVEDEQFF. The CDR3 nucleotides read TGTGCCAGCAGTCCCCTGGGGGGGGTAGAGGATGAGCAGTTCTTC.

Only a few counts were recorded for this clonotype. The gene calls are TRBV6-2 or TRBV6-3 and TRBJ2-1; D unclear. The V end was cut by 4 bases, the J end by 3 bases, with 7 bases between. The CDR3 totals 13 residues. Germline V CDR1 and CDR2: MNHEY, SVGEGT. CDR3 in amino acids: CASSLDHYNEQFF. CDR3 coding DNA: TGTGCCAGCAGTTTAGACCACTACAATGAGCAGTTCTTC.

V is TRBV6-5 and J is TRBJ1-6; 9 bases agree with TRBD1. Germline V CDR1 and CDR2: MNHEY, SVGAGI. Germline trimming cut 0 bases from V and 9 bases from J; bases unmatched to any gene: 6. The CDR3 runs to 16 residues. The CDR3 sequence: CASSYSWDRVFSPLHF. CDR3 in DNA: TGTGCCAGCAGTTACTCGTGGGACAGGGTGTTTTCACCCCTCCACTTT.

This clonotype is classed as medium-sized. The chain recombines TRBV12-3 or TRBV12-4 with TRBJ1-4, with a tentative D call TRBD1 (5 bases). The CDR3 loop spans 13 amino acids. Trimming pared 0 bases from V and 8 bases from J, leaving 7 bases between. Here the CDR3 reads CASSLAGTEKLFF. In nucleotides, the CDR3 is TGTGCCAGCAGTTTAGCGGGGACCGAAAAACTGTTTTTT.

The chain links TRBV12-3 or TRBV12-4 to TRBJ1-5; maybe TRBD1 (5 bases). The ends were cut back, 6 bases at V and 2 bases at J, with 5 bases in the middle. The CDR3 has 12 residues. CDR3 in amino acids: CASSRGNQPQHF. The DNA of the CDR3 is TGTGCCAGCAGCAGGGGCAATCAGCCCCAGCATTTT.

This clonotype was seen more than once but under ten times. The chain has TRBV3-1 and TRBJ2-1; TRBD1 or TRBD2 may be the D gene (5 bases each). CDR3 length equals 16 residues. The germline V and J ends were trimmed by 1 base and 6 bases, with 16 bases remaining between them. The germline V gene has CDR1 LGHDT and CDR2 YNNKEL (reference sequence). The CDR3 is CASSQVVGFGGNEQFF. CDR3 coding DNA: TGTGCCAGCAGCCAAGTTGTAGGCTTTGGGGGCAATGAGCAGTTCTTC.

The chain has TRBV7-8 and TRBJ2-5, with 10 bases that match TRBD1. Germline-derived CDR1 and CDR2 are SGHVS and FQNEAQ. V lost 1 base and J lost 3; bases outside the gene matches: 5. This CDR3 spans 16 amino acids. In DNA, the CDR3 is TGTGCCAGCAGCTTAGAAGGGGGACAGGGGAAAGAGACCCAGTACTTC. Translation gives CASSLEGGQGKETQYF.

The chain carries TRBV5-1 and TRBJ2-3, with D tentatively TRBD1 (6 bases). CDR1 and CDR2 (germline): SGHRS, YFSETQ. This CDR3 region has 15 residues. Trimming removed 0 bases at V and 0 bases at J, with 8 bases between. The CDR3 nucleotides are TGCGCCAGCAGCTTGGATCAGGGGAGCACAGATACGCAGTATTTT. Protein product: CASSLDQGSTDTQYF.

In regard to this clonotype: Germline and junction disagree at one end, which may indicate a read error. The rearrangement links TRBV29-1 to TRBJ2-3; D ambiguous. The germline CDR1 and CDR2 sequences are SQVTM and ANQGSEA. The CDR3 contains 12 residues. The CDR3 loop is CSVEAATDTQYF. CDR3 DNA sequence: TGCAGCGTCGAAGCCGCCACAGATACGCAGTATTTT.

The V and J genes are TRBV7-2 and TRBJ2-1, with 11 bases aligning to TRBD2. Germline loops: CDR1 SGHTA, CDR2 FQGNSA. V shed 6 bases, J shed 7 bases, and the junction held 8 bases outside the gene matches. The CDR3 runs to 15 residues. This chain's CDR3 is CASSQTSGSENEQFF. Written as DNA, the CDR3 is TGTGCCAGCAGTCAAACTAGCGGGAGTGAAAATGAGCAGTTCTTC.

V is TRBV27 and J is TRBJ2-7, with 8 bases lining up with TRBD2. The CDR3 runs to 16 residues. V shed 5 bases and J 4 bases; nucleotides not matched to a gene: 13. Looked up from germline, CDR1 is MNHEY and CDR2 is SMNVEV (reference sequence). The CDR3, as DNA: TGTGCCAGCAGTCCCTTCGGGGCTAGCGGGTTTTACGAGCAGTACGTC. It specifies CASSPFGASGFYEQYV.

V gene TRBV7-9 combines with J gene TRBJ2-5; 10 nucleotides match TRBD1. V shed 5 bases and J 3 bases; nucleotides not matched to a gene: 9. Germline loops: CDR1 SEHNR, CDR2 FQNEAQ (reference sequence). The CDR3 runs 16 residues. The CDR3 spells CASSIPPGQGKETQYF. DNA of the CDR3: TGTGCCAGCAGCATACCGCCGGGACAGGGGAAAGAGACCCAGTACTTC.

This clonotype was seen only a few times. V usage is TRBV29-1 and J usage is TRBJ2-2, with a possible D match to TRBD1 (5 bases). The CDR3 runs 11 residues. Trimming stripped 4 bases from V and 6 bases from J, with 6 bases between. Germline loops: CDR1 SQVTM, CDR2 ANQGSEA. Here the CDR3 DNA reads TGCAGCGTTGCAGGGCCCGGGGAGCTGTTTTTT. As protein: CSVAGPGELFF.

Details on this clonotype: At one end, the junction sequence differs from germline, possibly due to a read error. The CDR3 nucleotides read TGCAGTGCGGCCCAAGAGTCCCAGTACTTC. This sequence encodes CSAAQESQYF. The chain joins TRBV20-1 to TRBJ2-5; D is unclear. Germline CDR1 reads DFQATT; CDR2 reads SNEGSKA (reference sequence). The CDR3 is 10 amino acids.

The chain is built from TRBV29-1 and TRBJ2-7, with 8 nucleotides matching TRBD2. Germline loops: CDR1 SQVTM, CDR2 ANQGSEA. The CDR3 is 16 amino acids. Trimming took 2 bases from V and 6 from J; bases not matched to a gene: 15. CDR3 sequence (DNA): TGCAGCGTTGAACTAGCGGGCAGAGTCTTCCCAGGCGAGCAGTACTTC. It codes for CSVELAGRVFPGEQYF.

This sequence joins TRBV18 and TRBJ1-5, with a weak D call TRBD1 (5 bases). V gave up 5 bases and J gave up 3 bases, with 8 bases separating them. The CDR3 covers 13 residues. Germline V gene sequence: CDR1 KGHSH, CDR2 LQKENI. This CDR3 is CASSGQPNQPQHF. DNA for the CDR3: TGTGCCAGCTCAGGACAACCCAATCAGCCCCAGCATTTT.

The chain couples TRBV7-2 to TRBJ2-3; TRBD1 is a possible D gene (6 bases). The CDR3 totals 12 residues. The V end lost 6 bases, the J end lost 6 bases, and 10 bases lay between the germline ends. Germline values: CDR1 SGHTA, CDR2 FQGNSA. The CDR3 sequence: CASRRDTDTQYF. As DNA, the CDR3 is TGTGCCAGCAGGAGGGACACCGATACGCAGTATTTT.

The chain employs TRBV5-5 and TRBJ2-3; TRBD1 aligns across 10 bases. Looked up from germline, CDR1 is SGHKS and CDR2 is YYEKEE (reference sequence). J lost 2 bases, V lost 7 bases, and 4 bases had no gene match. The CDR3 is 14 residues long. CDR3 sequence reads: CASAGTGDTDTQYF. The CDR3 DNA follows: TGTGCCAGCGCCGGGACAGGGGACACAGATACGCAGTATTTT. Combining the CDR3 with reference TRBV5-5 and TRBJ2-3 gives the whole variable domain DAGVTQSPTHLIKTRGQQVTLRCSPISGHKSVSWYQQVLGQGPQFIFQYYEKEERGRGNFPDRFSARQFPNYSSELNVNALLLGDSALYLCASAGTGDTDTQYFGPGTRLTVL.

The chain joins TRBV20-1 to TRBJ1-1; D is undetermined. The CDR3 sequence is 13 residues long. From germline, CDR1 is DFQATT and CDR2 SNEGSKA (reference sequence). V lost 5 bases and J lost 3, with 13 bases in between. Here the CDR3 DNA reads TGCAGTGCTGAGAAGTCCGGGGACACTGAAGCTTTCTTT. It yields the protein CSAEKSGDTEAFF.

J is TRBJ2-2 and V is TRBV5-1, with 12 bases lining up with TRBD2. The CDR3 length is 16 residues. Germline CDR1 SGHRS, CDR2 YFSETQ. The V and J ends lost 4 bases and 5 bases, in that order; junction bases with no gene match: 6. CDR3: CASSRLAGDLTGELFF. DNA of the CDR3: TGCGCCAGCAGCCGACTAGCGGGAGACTTGACCGGGGAGCTGTTTTTT.

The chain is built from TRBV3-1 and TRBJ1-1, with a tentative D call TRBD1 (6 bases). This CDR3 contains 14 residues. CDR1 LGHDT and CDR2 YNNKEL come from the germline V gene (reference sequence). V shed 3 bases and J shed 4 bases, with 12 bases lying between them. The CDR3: CASSQRDIRTEAFF. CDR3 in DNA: TGTGCCAGCAGCCAGAGGGACATTCGCACTGAAGCTTTCTTT.

The CDR3 coding sequence is TGTGCCACAAAGGCGGGGATCTCTGGAAACACCATATATTTT. This sequence encodes CATKAGISGNTIYF. The rearrangement joins TRBV6-5 to TRBJ1-3; the D is unclear. The germline gives CDR1 MNHEY, CDR2 SVGAGI. V lost 10 bases and J 0 bases, leaving 13 bases between the germline ends. This CDR3 spans 14 amino acids.